The sequence of this T cell receptor (beta chain) was determined in a study of blood T cells in healthy people across ages. General observations from the study: Both naive CD4+ cell counts and diversity were greater in long-lived donors than in aged donors. Strong correlation existed between TCR beta diversity and naive T cell percentage.

Those donating, healthy Caucasian individuals from Russia, were aged about 6 to 100. Alongside a J-beta primer mix, a sample-barcoded 5' primer served in a second PCR lasting about 6 to 11 cycles. A minimum of 3 million CDR3-containing paired-end reads was obtained for each sample. MiXCR, run by TCRdb on the 5' RACE reads, gives a single entry per CDR3 protein. The data show around 2 million distinct CDR3 sequences, roughly two fifths seen once. Trimming removed 1 base from V and 2 bases from J; junction bases left unmatched: 3. The CDR3 is 16 amino acids. The germline V gene has CDR1 MGHRA and CDR2 YSYEKL. This clonotype was detected only a few times. Its cognate antigen is unknown.

This chain joins TRBV4-1 and TRBJ2-3; 10 bases agree with TRBD2. The sequence was obtained from a human donor in good health. What was sequenced was blood. Here the CDR3 DNA reads TGCGCCAGCAGCCAAGCAACTAGCGGGAACACAGATACGCAGTATTTT. This encodes CASSQATSGNTDTQYF.